Following are 16 T cell receptor beta chains from one sample sequenced in a study of vaccination and CD4 T cells after COVID-19. For these receptors, no antigen is known. The study sequenced cultured CD4+ T cell DNA using the Oncomine TCR Beta short-read assay. TCRdb reprocessed the PCR reads with MiXCR, giving one entry per CDR3 protein. The sample carries more than 15,000 distinct CDR3 sequences, more than 45% recorded once. Treatment described: 10-day PBMC culture with coronavirus spike peptide pools or control peptides (ViraFEST assay). Source: CD4+ T cells from blood, cultured in vitro, taken before SARS-CoV-2 vaccination. The receptor set was obtained from a human donor who had recovered from COVID-19.

There are a few counts of this clonotype. The V call is TRBV7-9, the J call TRBJ2-7; D ambiguous. The V gene lost 5 bases and the J gene lost 6 bases, with 17 bases spanning the gap. The CDR3 covers 14 residues. CDR1 is SEHNR and CDR2 is FQNEAQ in the germline V gene (reference sequence). CDR3 DNA: TGTGCCAGCAGCCGAGCACTGGGCTTCGGCGAGCAGTACTTC. Residues: CASSRALGFGEQYF.

This chain joins TRBV2 and TRBJ1-1; 9 nucleotides line up with TRBD1. V gave up 7 bases and J gave up 11 bases; unmatched junction bases: 14. The germline CDR1 and CDR2 sequences are SNHLY and FYNNEI. The CDR3 is made up of 14 amino acids. This chain's CDR3 is CASILGGQGQVAFF. CDR3 DNA sequence: TGTGCCAGCATCCTCGGGGGACAGGGCCAGGTGGCTTTCTTT.

This clonotype appeared a single time. The chain carries TRBV7-3 and TRBJ2-3; D ambiguous. Germline CDR1 is SGHTA and CDR2 is FQGTGA. CDR3 length equals 14 residues. Trimming stripped 0 bases from V and 0 bases from J, with 4 bases between. CDR3 nucleotide sequence: TGTGCCAGCAGCTTAACCCGGAGCACAGATACGCAGTATTTT. Encoded protein: CASSLTRSTDTQYF.

The rearrangement links TRBV12-3 or TRBV12-4 to TRBJ2-7; D call uncertain. V lost 3 bases, J lost 4 bases, and 7 bases lay in between. The CDR3 sequence is 12 residues long. Written as DNA, the CDR3 is TGTGCCAGCAGTTTTTCGTGGTACGAGCAGTACTTC. The encoded protein is CASSFSWYEQYF.

The CDR3 loop is CASSISEGLVQPQHF. The DNA of the CDR3 is TGTGCCAGTAGTATATCTGAGGGACTGGTGCAGCCCCAGCATTTT. This chain links TRBV19 with TRBJ1-5; D possibly corresponds to TRBD1 (5 bases). The germline V gene has CDR1 LNHDA and CDR2 SQIVND (reference sequence). V lost 2 bases and J lost 7, with 15 bases in between. This CDR3 comprises 15 residues.

V and J are TRBV4-3 and TRBJ1-5, with D perhaps TRBD1 (5 bases). This CDR3 has 15 residues. Germline values: CDR1 LGHNA, CDR2 YSLEER. The ends were cut back, 2 bases at V and 5 bases at J, with 13 bases in the middle. The CDR3: CASSQSTEGHQPQHF. CDR3 DNA sequence: TGCGCCAGCAGCCAATCCACAGAGGGGCATCAGCCCCAGCATTTT.

Here the CDR3 reads CAISYLGQGSSYGYTF. CDR3 sequence (DNA): TGTGCCATCAGTTACCTGGGACAGGGGAGCTCCTATGGCTACACCTTC. V is TRBV10-3 and J is TRBJ1-2, with 10 bases identical to TRBD1. J was trimmed by 4 bases and V by 5 bases; bases with no gene match: 10. CDR1 and CDR2 from the germline V gene are ENHRY and SYGVKD. This CDR3 region has 16 residues.

The CDR3 coding sequence is TGCGCCAGCAGCCAAGAGGTCAGGAACTATGGCTACACCTTC. Its translation: CASSQEVRNYGYTF. The chain is built from TRBV4-3 and TRBJ1-2, with no clear D. The CDR3 runs 14 residues. Germline CDR1 LGHNA, CDR2 YSLEER. V shed 0 bases and J shed 2 bases, with 7 bases lying between them.

This clonotype was seen more than once but under ten times. The V call is TRBV6-2 or TRBV6-3, the J call TRBJ1-2; 10 bases are a match to TRBD1. This CDR3 is 17 amino acids long. Trimming took 8 bases from V and 2 from J; bases not matched to a gene: 14. Germline V lookup: CDR1 MNHEY, CDR2 SVGEGT. The CDR3 coding sequence is TGTGCCAGCGGGCACCGGGACAGGGGAACGTTAAACTATGGCTACACCTTC. Translating it yields CASGHRDRGTLNYGYTF.

The gene calls are TRBV7-6 and TRBJ1-1; no firm D call. Trimming took 4 bases from V and 5 from J, leaving 11 bases between them. This CDR3 region has 13 residues. Germline V lookup: CDR1 SGHVS, CDR2 FNYEAQ. CDR3 coding DNA: TGTGCCAGCAGCTCAACGACATATACTGAAGCTTTCTTT. Its translation is CASSSTTYTEAFF.

This clonotype was counted only a few times. The V and J genes are TRBV19 and TRBJ2-5; D unclear. Germline V lookup: CDR1 LNHDA, CDR2 SQIVND (reference sequence). V lost 4 bases to trimming and J lost 0 bases, with 9 bases between them. CDR3 length: 14 residues. The CDR3 is CASSSARYQETQYF. The CDR3 DNA is TGTGCCAGTAGTAGCGCAAGGTACCAAGAGACCCAGTACTTC.

This clonotype appeared once. This chain connects TRBV20-1 to TRBJ2-3; the match to TRBD2 covers 11 bases. CDR1 is DFQATT, CDR2 SNEGSKA, per germline (reference sequence). V gave up 1 base and J gave up 0 bases; unmatched junction bases: 9. There are 18 residues in the CDR3. CDR3 protein: CSARVDSSGGISTDTQYF. The CDR3 DNA reads TGCAGTGCTAGAGTGGATTCTAGCGGGGGGATTAGCACAGATACGCAGTATTTT.

CDR3 sequence: CATGRTVNTEAFF. The CDR3 region has the DNA TGTGCCACCGGTAGGACAGTGAACACTGAAGCTTTCTTT. The gene calls are TRBV15 and TRBJ1-1; D is perhaps TRBD1 (6 bases). Trimming left V 8 bases short and J 0 bases short, with 10 bases between. This CDR3 contains 13 residues. Germline V gene data show CDR1 as LNHNV and CDR2 as YYDKDF (reference sequence).

The gene calls are TRBV11-2 and TRBJ1-1; D unclear. The ends were cut back, 4 bases at V and 1 base at J, with 7 bases in the middle. The CDR3 extends over 13 amino acids. CDR1 and CDR2 (germline): SGHAT, FQNNGV. The CDR3 protein is CASSSPRNTEAFF. The CDR3 bases are TGTGCCAGCAGCTCCCCACGGAACACTGAAGCTTTCTTT.

The chain couples TRBV6-2 or TRBV6-3 to TRBJ2-7, with TRBD2 matching 8 bases. The germline V gene encodes CDR1 MNHEY and CDR2 SVGEGT. The CDR3 extends over 13 amino acids. V was pared by 4 bases and J by 4 bases, with 3 bases of the junction left unmatched. The CDR3 DNA is TGTGCCAGCAGTTTTGCGGGGGGTTACGAGCAGTACTTC. Protein: CASSFAGGYEQYF.

DNA for the CDR3: TGTGCCAGCAGCACAAGCCCTGGAAACACCATATATTTT. Translating gives CASSTSPGNTIYF. The V and J genes are TRBV28 and TRBJ1-3; D not certain. Germline V gene data show CDR1 as MDHEN and CDR2 as SYDVKM. Trimming pared 6 bases from V and 2 bases from J, leaving 8 bases between. The CDR3 length is 13 residues.